Following are 30 T cell receptor beta chains from one sample sequenced in a study of T-cell memory formation after mild COVID-19 (dated by TCRdb to the early 2020s). The method was 5' RACE. This sample was sequenced with an Illumina NovaSeq 6000. TCRdb handled the public reads itself, with Q25 trimming in fastp and clone calling in MiXCR, and kept productive beta chains. Entries that share a CDR3 protein sequence are merged under the most common genes and DNA. The sample data list approximately 290,000 distinct CDR3 sequences, and over 7% of these were observed just once. The ten top clones hold 20% to 25% of the sample. Sequencing was performed on PBMCs or a T cell subset sorted from them (not recorded which). These receptors were obtained from a man younger than 35 who had mild COVID-19 (a few samples of this study predate the infection). The sample titles of this study are shuffled in the database, so cell type and time point are left out; the donor was told from shared clones.

This clonotype was observed a few times. V gene TRBV20-1 combines with J gene TRBJ1-5; D may be TRBD1 (5 bases). Deletions cut 0 bases from V and 5 bases from J, with 14 bases between. The V gene's germline CDR1 is DFQATT and CDR2 SNEGSKA (reference sequence). The CDR3 sequence is 15 residues long. The CDR3, as DNA: TGCAGTGCTAGAGATCAAAGGGGCCCCTATCAGCCCCAGCATTTT. Translation gives CSARDQRGPYQPQHF.

The chain carries TRBV29-1 and TRBJ1-4; TRBD1 matches 8 bases. J was trimmed by 8 bases and V by 1 base; bases with no gene match: 9. Germline V CDR1 and CDR2: SQVTM, ANQGSEA. This CDR3 has 15 residues. DNA of the CDR3: TGCAGCGTTGAAGGTGGACAGGGTGAAGGGGAAAAACTGTTTTTT. Translated, it gives CSVEGGQGEGEKLFF.

The chain joins TRBV12-3 or TRBV12-4 to TRBJ1-1; TRBD1 aligns across 7 bases. The length of the CDR3 is 14 residues. V dropped 11 bases and J dropped 0; count of bases not matched to a gene: 9. The CDR3 spells CAVGTAQLNTEAFF. CDR3 bases: TGTGCCGTTGGGACAGCTCAGCTGAACACTGAAGCTTTCTTT.

This clonotype has just a few counts. V usage is TRBV6-5 and J usage is TRBJ1-2; D is perhaps TRBD1 (6 bases). Per germline, CDR1 MNHEY and CDR2 SVGAGI. V shed 8 bases and J shed 7 bases, with 23 bases lying between them. The CDR3 is 15 residues long. The CDR3 reads CASGKRGGAIGGYTF. The CDR3 coding sequence is TGTGCCAGCGGCAAGAGGGGGGGAGCCATAGGTGGCTACACCTTC.

The chain joins TRBV29-1 to TRBJ2-3; D ambiguous. Germline loops: CDR1 SQVTM, CDR2 ANQGSEA. The CDR3 spans 14 residues. The V and J ends lost 4 bases and 2 bases respectively, with 13 bases between them. The CDR3 nucleotides are TGCAGCGTTGCGGTCGGGTTCATCACAGATACGCAGTATTTT. Residues: CSVAVGFITDTQYF.

This clonotype was observed a few times. The J gene is TRBJ2-2, the V gene TRBV9; tentative D call: TRBD1 (6 bases). From germline, CDR1 is SGDLS and CDR2 YYNGEE. The CDR3 consists of 16 residues. The V end was cut by 4 bases, the J end by 0 bases, with 13 bases between. The CDR3: CASSPSGDSNTGELFF. The CDR3 coding sequence is TGTGCCAGCAGCCCGTCAGGGGATTCGAACACCGGGGAGCTGTTTTTT.

This clonotype was observed a few times. V usage is TRBV6-2 or TRBV6-3 and J usage is TRBJ2-4; D gene ambiguous. CDR3 length: 12 amino acids. The germline V gene encodes CDR1 MNHEY and CDR2 SVGEGT. Trimming cost V 2 bases and J 9 bases, with 8 bases left between them. CDR3 in amino acids: CASSYARGIQYF. Written as DNA, the CDR3 is TGTGCCAGCAGTTACGCAAGAGGCATTCAGTACTTC.

This clonotype was seen only a few times. The gene calls are TRBV5-8 and TRBJ2-3; 8 bases fit TRBD1. The V gene's germline CDR1 is SGHTS and CDR2 YDEGEE. The junction had 6 bases not matched to a gene; V was cut back by 3 bases and J by 0 bases. The CDR3 loop spans 16 amino acids. Written as DNA, the CDR3 is TGTGCCAGCAGCTCGCAGGGGGCGGGGAGCACAGATACGCAGTATTTT. Residues: CASSSQGAGSTDTQYF. The entire variable domain, with the rest obtained from reference TRBV5-8 and TRBJ2-3, is as follows: EAGVTQSPTHLIKTRGQQATLRCSPISGHTSVYWYQQALGLGLQFLLWYDEGEERNRGNFPPRFSGRQFPNYSSELNVNALELEDSALYLCASSSQGAGSTDTQYFGPGTRLTVL.

This clonotype was detected only a few times. The gene calls are TRBV11-2 and TRBJ1-5, with D unresolved. Germline values: CDR1 SGHAT, CDR2 FQNNGV. The ends were cut back, 4 bases at V and 2 bases at J, with 15 bases in the middle. There are 16 residues in the CDR3. The CDR3 here is CASSWGGRTGNQPQHF. CDR3 coding DNA: TGTGCCAGCAGCTGGGGTGGGAGGACCGGCAATCAGCCCCAGCATTTT.

This clonotype has ten or more counts. The J gene is TRBJ2-1, the V gene TRBV7-6; D is unresolved. The V gene lost 1 base and the J gene lost 7 bases, with 5 bases spanning the gap. This CDR3 contains 12 residues. Germline V lookup: CDR1 SGHVS, CDR2 FNYEAQ. The CDR3 protein is CASSLVSNEQFF. The CDR3 DNA is TGTGCCAGCAGCTTAGTCTCTAATGAGCAGTTCTTC.

In this sample, this clonotype turned up a few times. The rearrangement joins TRBV6-2 or TRBV6-3 to TRBJ2-5; D might be TRBD2 (6 bases). V was shortened by 5 bases and J by 8 bases, with 15 bases between the two germline ends. This CDR3 region has 13 residues. The germline CDR1 and CDR2 sequences are MNHEY and SVGEGT. As DNA, the CDR3 is TGTGCCAGCAGTCCCGGGACTTCTTCTACCCAGTACTTC. Amino acid sequence: CASSPGTSSTQYF.

This clonotype has more than one count but fewer than ten. The chain uses TRBV18 and TRBJ2-7; D perhaps matches TRBD1 (6 bases). CDR1 and CDR2 from the germline V gene are KGHSH and LQKENI. V lost 5 bases and J lost 3, with 14 bases in between. This CDR3 is 14 amino acids long. The DNA for the CDR3 is TGTGCCAGCTCAAACAGGGTAAAGTTCTACGAGCAGTACTTC. Amino acids: CASSNRVKFYEQYF.

In its sample, this clonotype was seen a few times. The chain joins TRBV2 to TRBJ2-1, with 7 bases identical to TRBD1. The CDR3 has 15 amino acids. J was trimmed by 5 bases and V by 4 bases; bases with no gene match: 8. Germline-derived CDR1 and CDR2 are SNHLY and FYNNEI. CDR3 DNA: TGTGCCAGCAGTGTGGGGGACAGAGTAAACAATGAGCAGTTCTTC. Protein: CASSVGDRVNNEQFF.

In this sample, this clonotype turned up many times. CDR3 in DNA: TGCGCCAGCAGCTTGGAACTTTTGTGGGGTGGGGAGCTGTTTTTT. This encodes CASSLELLWGGELFF. The chain joins TRBV5-1 to TRBJ2-2; D is uncertain. The germline V gene has CDR1 SGHRS and CDR2 YFSETQ. V was pared by 0 bases and J by 8 bases, with 14 bases between. This CDR3 is 15 amino acids long.

V usage is TRBV5-1 and J usage is TRBJ1-4; D is unclear. This CDR3 has 15 residues. With 4 bases removed from V and 0 bases from J, the gap between germline ends came to 10 bases. Germline CDR1 SGHRS, CDR2 YFSETQ. As DNA, the CDR3 is TGCGCCAGCAGCCCGGGCGGGCCAACTAATGAAAAACTGTTTTTT. Protein product: CASSPGGPTNEKLFF.

The chain employs TRBV7-2 and TRBJ1-1; D is undetermined. Per the germline V gene, CDR1 is SGHTA and CDR2 is FQGNSA. Trimming left V 5 bases short and J 5 bases short, with 12 bases between. The CDR3 sequence is 13 residues long. The CDR3 region has the DNA TGTGCCAGCAGCCGAGGGAAATCAACTGAAGCTTTCTTT. Encoded protein: CASSRGKSTEAFF. The variable domain in full, completed from reference TRBV7-2 and TRBJ1-1, reads GAGVSQSPSNKVTEKGKDVELRCDPISGHTALYWYRQSLGQGLEFLIYFQGNSAPDKSGLPSDRFSAERTGGSVSTLTIQRTQQEDSAVYLCASSRGKSTEAFFGQGTRLTVV.

This clonotype was counted at least ten times. The chain has TRBV12-3 or TRBV12-4 and TRBJ2-7; TRBD1 aligns across 7 bases. This CDR3 region has 17 residues. V was pared by 6 bases and J by 3 bases, with 17 bases of the junction left unmatched. The CDR3 sequence: CASRPNRQGVGDYEQYF. Written as DNA, the CDR3 is TGTGCCAGCAGGCCTAACCGACAGGGTGTAGGGGACTACGAGCAGTACTTC.

This clonotype came up many times. The chain has TRBV12-3 or TRBV12-4 and TRBJ1-5, with TRBD1 identical over 9 bases. CDR3 size: 15 residues. Trimming took 5 bases from V and 6 from J; bases not matched to a gene: 8. CDR3 loop: CASSTQGARGQPQHF. In DNA, the CDR3 is TGTGCCAGCAGTACACAGGGGGCGCGAGGTCAGCCCCAGCATTTT.

This clonotype was counted a few times. V is TRBV11-3 and J is TRBJ2-2; TRBD2 might be the D (5 bases). Trimming removed 8 bases from V and 1 base from J, with 5 bases in between. The length of the CDR3 is 12 residues. Germline-derived CDR1 and CDR2 are SGHNT and YENEEA. The CDR3 is CASEGNTGELFF. DNA for the CDR3: TGTGCCAGCGAGGGGAACACCGGGGAGCTGTTTTTT.

This clonotype appeared many times. The V and J genes are TRBV4-2 and TRBJ2-7; TRBD2 matches 7 bases. The CDR3 sequence is 15 residues long. Germline V gene lookup returns CDR1 LGHNA and CDR2 YNFKEQ. V lost 1 base, J lost 0 bases, and 3 bases stayed unmatched. The CDR3 DNA follows: TGTGCCAGCAGCCAAGTTGCGGGGGTCTCCTACGAGCAGTACTTC. Amino acids: CASSQVAGVSYEQYF.

The rearrangement links TRBV5-1 to TRBJ2-3, with TRBD1 matching 7 bases. The CDR3 spans 16 residues. Germline values: CDR1 SGHRS, CDR2 YFSETQ. The junction had 9 bases not matched to a gene; V was cut back by 5 bases and J by 0 bases. CDR3 nucleotides: TGCGCCAGCAGGCAGGGGGTTGTCCGGAGCACAGATACGCAGTATTTT. Its translation: CASRQGVVRSTDTQYF.

This clonotype has a handful of counts. The chain employs TRBV29-1 and TRBJ1-5, with a possible D match to TRBD1 (6 bases). With 7 bases removed from V and 5 bases from J, the gap between germline ends came to 15 bases. Germline CDR1 and CDR2: SQVTM and ANQGSEA. The CDR3 spans 13 residues. CDR3: CSASQGVDQPQHF. The CDR3 nucleotides read TGCAGCGCATCACAGGGAGTTGATCAGCCCCAGCATTTT. Based on the CDR3 plus reference TRBV29-1 and TRBJ1-5, the full variable domain is SAVISQKPSRDICQRGTSLTIQCQVDSQVTMMFWYRQQPGQSLTLIATANQGSEATYESGFVIDKFPISRPNLTFSTLTVSNMSPEDSSIYLCSASQGVDQPQHFGDGTRLSIL.

This clonotype turned up a few times. This chain uses TRBV9 with TRBJ2-3, with D tentatively TRBD2 (5 bases). This CDR3 has 15 residues. CDR1 is SGDLS, CDR2 YYNGEE, per germline. V was cut by 3 bases and J by 4 bases, with 15 bases left in between. CDR3: CASSALASGADTQYF. CDR3 DNA sequence: TGTGCCAGCAGCGCCCTAGCCAGCGGCGCAGATACGCAGTATTTT.

J is TRBJ1-5 and V is TRBV4-1; the match to TRBD1 covers 7 bases. CDR3 length: 16 amino acids. Germline-derived CDR1 and CDR2 are MGHRA and YSYEKL. After removal of 6 bases from V and 3 bases from J, the junction contained 11 bases not matched to a gene. This chain's CDR3 is CASRSIQGEYNQPQHF. The CDR3 DNA follows: TGCGCCAGCAGATCAATTCAGGGGGAATACAATCAGCCCCAGCATTTT.

In its sample, this clonotype was seen many times. This chain connects TRBV5-1 to TRBJ1-2, with D unresolved. Germline V gives CDR1 SGHRS, CDR2 YFSETQ. Trimming shortened V by 0 bases and J by 4 bases, and 10 bases separated the two germline ends. This CDR3 has 14 amino acids. The CDR3 nucleotides read TGCGCCAGCAGCTTGGAATCGAATCCCTATGGCTACACCTTC. Protein sequence: CASSLESNPYGYTF.

At least ten counts were recorded for this clonotype. The rearrangement joins TRBV18 to TRBJ2-3; D might be TRBD2 (6 bases). CDR1 and CDR2 from the germline V gene are KGHSH and LQKENI. Between the trimmed V and J ends, which lost 0 bases and 8 bases, there was a span of 12 bases. The CDR3 is made up of 14 amino acids. The CDR3 loop is CASSPPLAGGTQYF. Written as DNA, the CDR3 is TGTGCCAGCTCACCACCACTAGCAGGAGGTACGCAGTATTTT.

This clonotype was recorded many times. The rearrangement uses TRBV6-5 and TRBJ1-5, with 7 bases that match TRBD1. Germline V gives CDR1 MNHEY, CDR2 SVGAGI. This CDR3 has 16 amino acids. V lost 6 bases, J lost 2 bases, and 10 bases stayed unmatched. CDR3 in DNA: TGTGCCAGCAGCCCGAAAGGGGGCTATGGCAATCAGCCCCAGCATTTT. Translation gives CASSPKGGYGNQPQHF.

This clonotype was seen repeatedly, ten times or more. The junction does not match germline at one end; this may be a read error. V usage is TRBV15 and J usage is TRBJ2-3, with TRBD2 matching over 10 bases. This CDR3 contains 15 residues. Germline V lookup: CDR1 LNHNV, CDR2 YYDKDF (reference sequence). The CDR3, as DNA: TGTGCCACCTTGGCGCAGCGGGGGGGCACGGATACGCAGTATTTT. Translated, it gives CATLAQRGGTDTQYF.

This clonotype was found many times. The CDR3 DNA is TGTGCCAGCAGTCCCCCCCCAGGGTTTGCCGGGGAGCTGTTTTTT. As protein: CASSPPPGFAGELFF. This rearrangement joins TRBV6-6 to TRBJ2-2, with D maybe TRBD1 (5 bases). Per germline, CDR1 MNHNY and CDR2 SVGAGI (reference sequence). The V end lost 5 bases, the J end lost 6 bases, and 16 bases lay between the germline ends. The CDR3 totals 15 residues.

This sequence joins TRBV4-2 and TRBJ2-3; the D is unclear. Between the trimmed V and J ends, which lost 0 bases and 1 base, there was a span of 8 bases. CDR1 is LGHNA, CDR2 YNFKEQ, per germline. The CDR3 is 15 amino acids. CDR3 DNA sequence: TGTGCCAGCAGCCAAGATCTTTGGGGCACAGATACGCAGTATTTT. Translating gives CASSQDLWGTDTQYF.